This entry features one TCR beta chain sequence. This sample is part of a study of T cells expressing NK-cell markers. As for the study in general: CD3+CD56+NKG2C+, CD3+CD56+NKG2C- and CD3+CD56-NKG2C+ T cells, once sorted, supplied the TCR beta repertoires.

The V gene's germline CDR1 is SGHNT and CDR2 YENEEA. This CDR3 comprises 15 residues. TCRdb re-called the 5' RACE reads and catalogs CDR3 proteins one per entry, DNA excluded. Reported are around 470,000 distinct CDR3 sequences; the ten largest clones contain more than 1.4%. The sequence was obtained from a woman aged 45-60 years in good health. The chain links TRBV11-3 to TRBJ2-1; the TRBD2 assignment by TCRdb is unverifiable without DNA. The specimen was blood T cells: a sorted CD56 or NKG2C T cell subset, CD4+ or CD8+ T cells, or bulk PBMC T cells (not recorded which). CDR3 residues: CASTSGTSRSWEQFF. Based on the CDR3 plus reference TRBV11-3 and TRBJ2-1, the full variable domain is EAGVVQSPRYKIIEKKQPVAFWCNPISGHNTLYWYLQNLGQGPELLIRYENEEAVDDSQLPKDRFSAERLKGVDSTLKIQPAELGDSAVYLCASTSGTSRSWEQFFGPGTRLTVL.